The 14 T cell receptor beta chains listed next were all sequenced from one sample in a study of T-cell reconstitution after alpha-beta-depleted transplantation in children. Unique molecular identifiers were incorporated during preparation of the TCRbeta library. TCRdb analysed the PCR reads with MiXCR anew, one entry per CDR3 protein. This table holds 200,000 or so distinct CDR3 sequences, about 6% found once. Specimen: PBMCs, collected before TCRalphabeta/CD19-depleted stem cell transplant. Receptor source: a girl under three years old with combined immunodeficiency, due to receive a stem cell transplant.

This clonotype was seen ten or more times. V gene TRBV25-1 combines with J gene TRBJ1-2; no definite D call. In germline, CDR1 is MGHDK, CDR2 SYGVNS. The CDR3 is 11 amino acids. V was pared by 2 bases and J by 4 bases, with 2 bases between. The CDR3 coding sequence is TGTGCCAGCAGTGAAATCTATGGCTACACCTTC. As protein: CASSEIYGYTF.

Many counts were recorded for this clonotype. The chain employs TRBV20-1 and TRBJ2-1; 10 bases are shared with TRBD2. The CDR3 consists of 17 residues. Germline loops: CDR1 DFQATT, CDR2 SNEGSKA (reference sequence). The junction had 11 bases not matched to a gene; V was cut back by 0 bases and J by 6 bases. CDR3 sequence reads: CSARDAPLAGESNEQFF. The CDR3 region has the DNA TGCAGTGCTAGAGACGCCCCCCTAGCGGGAGAGAGCAATGAGCAGTTCTTC.

This clonotype has a count of ten or more. The genes are TRBV28 and TRBJ2-1; D is unresolved. Germline lookup yields CDR1 MDHEN and CDR2 SYDVKM. The CDR3 contains 14 residues. Trimming removed 5 bases at V and 2 bases at J, with 10 bases between. The DNA for the CDR3 is TGTGCCAGCAGTGTTCTAGATACCTACAATGAGCAGTTCTTC. Translating gives CASSVLDTYNEQFF.

This clonotype came up many times. V and J are TRBV20-1 and TRBJ2-3; 10 nucleotides match TRBD2. The CDR3 extends over 16 amino acids. Trimming removed 0 bases from V and 5 bases from J; junction bases left unmatched: 8. CDR1 DFQATT and CDR2 SNEGSKA come from the germline V gene (reference sequence). The CDR3 nucleotides read TGCAGTGCTAGAGATCTCAGGCTAGCGGGAGTAGATACGCAGTATTTT. It translates to CSARDLRLAGVDTQYF.

In this sample, this clonotype turned up many times. This sequence joins TRBV2 and TRBJ2-1; the match to TRBD2 covers 7 bases. The CDR3 contains 14 residues. The V segment lost 7 bases and the J segment 3 bases; nucleotides outside the gene matches: 6. Germline CDR1 and CDR2: SNHLY and FYNNEI. CDR3 bases: TGTGCCAGCACGGGGGGAACCATCTACAATGAGCAGTTCTTC. The encoded protein is CASTGGTIYNEQFF.

This clonotype has a handful of counts. The genes are TRBV4-2 and TRBJ1-1; possible D gene TRBD1, 6 bases. Trimming shortened V by 2 bases and J by 4 bases, and 14 bases separated the two germline ends. The CDR3 has 15 residues. The germline V gene encodes CDR1 LGHNA and CDR2 YNFKEQ. Written as DNA, the CDR3 is TGTGCCAGCAGCCAAACCCACAGGGAATCCACTGAAGCTTTCTTT. This codes for CASSQTHRESTEAFF.

This clonotype appeared many times. This sequence joins TRBV27 and TRBJ1-1, with D possibly matching TRBD1 (5 bases). This CDR3 is 12 amino acids long. Trimming took off 4 bases at V and 4 bases at J, with 7 bases between the two ends. Germline loops: CDR1 MNHEY, CDR2 SMNVEV (reference sequence). CDR3 nucleotide sequence: TGTGCCAGCAGTTCAGGGAGCACTGAAGCTTTCTTT. This translates into CASSSGSTEAFF.

This clonotype has just a few counts. The chain uses TRBV18 and TRBJ1-2, with D perhaps TRBD1 (5 bases). CDR1 and CDR2 from the germline V gene are KGHSH and LQKENI. Trimming took off 0 bases at V and 2 bases at J, with 16 bases between the two ends. The CDR3 is 17 amino acids. CDR3 sequence (DNA): TGTGCCAGCTCACCACCGTGGTTAGAGGAGGGGAACTATGGCTACACCTTC. Translating gives CASSPPWLEEGNYGYTF.

This clonotype was seen ten or more times. The chain joins TRBV7-8 to TRBJ2-3; D uncertain. Germline assignment: CDR1 SGHVS and CDR2 FQNEAQ. The V end lost 0 bases, the J end lost 2 bases, and 9 bases lay between the germline ends. This CDR3 is built from 15 residues. CDR3 residues: CASSLAARSTDTQYF. CDR3 in DNA: TGTGCCAGCAGCTTAGCAGCCCGGTCCACAGATACGCAGTATTTT.

This clonotype was observed at least ten times. This rearrangement joins TRBV10-3 to TRBJ2-5; no reliable D call. Germline values: CDR1 ENHRY, CDR2 SYGVKD. Deletions cut 2 bases from V and 3 bases from J, with 7 bases between. The CDR3 sequence is 13 residues long. Here the CDR3 reads CAISEGREETQYF. As DNA, the CDR3 is TGTGCCATCAGTGAGGGCAGAGAAGAGACCCAGTACTTC.

This clonotype was recorded at least ten times. This chain joins TRBV12-3 or TRBV12-4 and TRBJ2-3, with 16 bases lining up with TRBD2. CDR3 size: 14 residues. Trimming cost V 3 bases and J 10 bases; bases outside gene matches: 1. The CDR3 sequence: CASSFGTSGGAQYF. CDR3 bases: TGTGCCAGCAGTTTCGGGACTAGCGGGGGGGCGCAGTATTTT.

In its sample, this clonotype was seen many times. This chain connects TRBV10-3 to TRBJ2-1; D might be TRBD1 or TRBD2, each matching 5 bases. The V and J ends lost 0 bases and 6 bases respectively, with 15 bases between them. The germline CDR1 and CDR2 sequences are ENHRY and SYGVKD. This CDR3 region has 16 residues. CDR3 sequence reads: CAISESRSGAGNEQFF. CDR3 in DNA: TGTGCCATCAGTGAGTCGAGGTCCGGGGCTGGCAATGAGCAGTTCTTC.

This clonotype was detected ten times or more. J is TRBJ2-7 and V is TRBV29-1, with D perhaps being TRBD1 or TRBD2 (5 bases each). V was trimmed by 1 base and J by 1 base, leaving 8 bases between them. The CDR3 length is 13 residues. In germline, CDR1 is SQVTM, CDR2 ANQGSEA. This CDR3 reads CSVEGDGSYEQYF. The CDR3 DNA is TGCAGCGTTGAAGGGGACGGTTCCTACGAGCAGTACTTC.

The J gene is TRBJ1-2, the V gene TRBV5-1, with D perhaps TRBD1 (5 bases). The CDR3 runs to 16 residues. Germline V gene lookup returns CDR1 SGHRS and CDR2 YFSETQ. V was cut by 0 bases and J by 6 bases, with 18 bases left in between. CDR3 bases: TGCGCCAGCAGCTTGGCCGTCTGGGACGCCCAGGATGGCTACACCTTC. This encodes CASSLAVWDAQDGYTF.